Shown below are 15 T cell receptor beta chains from a single sample sequenced in a study of control samples from healthy donors and cancer patients. Only in-frame clones appear in the TCRdb table, and some are missing; sequencing was by immunoSEQ multiplex PCR. Counted here are tens of thousands of clones, 84% occurring once; the ten biggest clones make up 38%. The sequencing sample was made of PBMCs. The receptors were gathered from a man aged 65 to 79 with lung cancer.

This chain connects TRBV4-1 to TRBJ2-3; D is possibly TRBD1 (5 bases). Germline V CDR1 and CDR2: MGHRA, YSYEKL. Trimming removed 2 bases from V and 6 bases from J, with 12 bases in between. This CDR3 has 14 residues. The CDR3 nucleotides read TGCGCCAGCAGCCAACTCGAACAGGCGGATACGCAGTATTTT. Protein: CASSQLEQADTQYF.

The rearrangement joins TRBV4-3 to TRBJ1-1; D gene uncertain. This CDR3 is 11 amino acids long. Trimming took 1 base from V and 11 from J, leaving 8 bases between them. In germline, CDR1 is LGHNA, CDR2 YSLEER. CDR3 in DNA: TGCGCCAGCAGCCAAGGAGAGAGGGCTTTCTTT. Protein product: CASSQGERAFF.

DNA for the CDR3: TGTGCCAGCTCGACGGGACAGGGAATTTACGAGCAGTACTTC. It specifies CASSTGQGIYEQYF. The V gene is TRBV18, the J gene TRBJ2-7; 9 positions agree with TRBD1. The CDR3 runs 14 residues. The junction had 7 bases not matched to a gene; V was cut back by 6 bases and J by 4 bases. Germline V gene sequence: CDR1 KGHSH, CDR2 LQKENI. The full variable domain, with the rest looked up from reference TRBV18 and TRBJ2-7, is NAGVMQNPRHLVRRRGQEARLRCSPMKGHSHVYWYRQLPEEGLKFMVYLQKENIIDESGMPKERFSAEFPKEGPSILRIQQVVRGDSAAYFCASSTGQGIYEQYFGPGTRLTVT.

V usage is TRBV30 and J usage is TRBJ2-1; D is uncertain. Trimming took 3 bases from V and 1 from J, leaving 13 bases between them. From germline, CDR1 is GTSNPN and CDR2 SVGIG (reference sequence). CDR3 size: 15 residues. The CDR3 loop reads CAWSAPTESYNEQFF. The CDR3 DNA follows: TGTGCCTGGAGCGCCCCGACGGAATCCTACAATGAGCAGTTCTTC.

The J gene is TRBJ2-1, the V gene TRBV11-3, with TRBD1 matching 8 bases. Trimming removed 4 bases from V and 1 base from J; junction bases left unmatched: 3. The CDR3 totals 15 residues. CDR1 SGHNT and CDR2 YENEEA come from the germline V gene. For the CDR3, the DNA is TGTGCCAGCAGCTCCCGACAGGGGTCCTACAATGAGCAGTTCTTC. Translation: CASSSRQGSYNEQFF.

The chain employs TRBV25-1 and TRBJ1-5; no clear D gene. The germline V gene encodes CDR1 MGHDK and CDR2 SYGVNS. V was clipped by 7 bases and J by 3 bases, with 7 bases between them. This CDR3 spans 12 amino acids. The CDR3 DNA follows: TGTGCCAGCAATCTCGACAATCAGCCCCAGCATTTT. Translation gives CASNLDNQPQHF.

This chain connects TRBV27 to TRBJ2-5; D may be TRBD1 (6 bases). This CDR3 spans 14 amino acids. The V and J ends lost 6 bases and 7 bases respectively, with 18 bases between them. The germline V gene encodes CDR1 MNHEY and CDR2 SMNVEV (reference sequence). The CDR3 bases are TGTGCCAGCAGGAGCGAACAGGGTCGCGGGACCCAGTACTTC. Translation: CASRSEQGRGTQYF.

The chain recombines TRBV5-1 with TRBJ2-7; 7 bases fit TRBD1. V lost 0 bases to trimming and J lost 6 bases; unmatched junction nucleotides: 6. This CDR3 is 14 amino acids long. Germline loops: CDR1 SGHRS, CDR2 YFSETQ. CDR3 sequence (DNA): TGCGCCAGCAGCTTGGGAAGGGGGCAGGGCGAGCAGTACTTC. Residues: CASSLGRGQGEQYF.

The V call is TRBV5-6, the J call TRBJ2-2; the D is unclear. Germline V gives CDR1 SGHDT, CDR2 YYEEEE. This CDR3 comprises 16 residues. The germline V and J ends were trimmed by 2 bases and 4 bases, with 15 bases remaining between them. The CDR3 nucleotides read TGTGCCAGCAGCTTAGGGCCGGGCCGGGCCACCGGGGAGCTGTTTTTT. This gives the protein CASSLGPGRATGELFF.

Regarding this clone: Other DNA sequences from this sample encode an identical CDR3 as well. The chain employs TRBV5-1 and TRBJ1-4; 11 nucleotides align to TRBD1. Germline CDR1 and CDR2: SGHRS and YFSETQ. Germline trimming cut 6 bases from V and 6 bases from J; bases unmatched to any gene: 22. This CDR3 comprises 20 residues. The CDR3 loop is CASTSVGLDRGRAGDEKLFF. The CDR3 region has the DNA TGCGCCAGCACCTCCGTGGGGCTGGACAGGGGGCGGGCGGGGGATGAAAAACTGTTTTTT. The full variable domain, rest sourced from reference TRBV5-1 and TRBJ1-4, is KAGVTQTPRYLIKTRGQQVTLSCSPISGHRSVSWYQQTPGQGLQFLFEYFSETQRNKGNFPGRFSGRQFSNSRSEMNVSTLELGDSALYLCASTSVGLDRGRAGDEKLFFGSGTQLSVL.

This clone turned up a few times. The genes are TRBV6-2 or TRBV6-3 and TRBJ2-7; D is undetermined. The CDR3 loop spans 12 amino acids. Trimming left V 6 bases short and J 3 bases short, with 9 bases between. Germline loops: CDR1 MNHEY, CDR2 SVGEGT. CDR3 protein: CASSPEGYEQYF. The DNA of the CDR3 is TGTGCCAGCAGCCCAGAAGGCTACGAGCAGTACTTC.

CDR3 coding DNA: TGTGCCAGCAGCGTACAGGGTGGGAGCACAGATACGCAGTATTTT. Translation: CASSVQGGSTDTQYF. The rearrangement uses TRBV5-8 and TRBJ2-3, with D possibly being TRBD1 (6 bases). V gave up 4 bases and J gave up 0 bases, with 12 bases separating them. The length of the CDR3 is 15 residues. Germline V gene sequence: CDR1 SGHTS, CDR2 YDEGEE.

The V gene is TRBV7-2, the J gene TRBJ1-1; perhaps TRBD1 as D (5 bases). The CDR3 is 15 amino acids. V was clipped by 3 bases and J by 4 bases, with 15 bases between them. Germline V lookup: CDR1 SGHTA, CDR2 FQGNSA. CDR3: CASSFSPTASTEAFF. The CDR3 DNA reads TGTGCCAGCAGCTTCTCTCCGACAGCCAGCACTGAAGCTTTCTTT.

V gene TRBV3-1 (or the pseudogene TRBV3-2) combines with J gene TRBJ2-6, with D possibly being TRBD1 or TRBD2 (5 bases each). The length of the CDR3 is 15 residues. V was clipped by 4 bases and J by 2 bases, with 9 bases between them. Germline values: CDR1 LGHDT, CDR2 YNNKEL (reference sequence). The CDR3 loop reads CASSLGGPGANVLTF. CDR3 in DNA: TGTGCCAGCAGCCTTGGGGGACCTGGGGCCAACGTCCTGACTTTC.

This chain uses TRBV29-1 with TRBJ2-7, with 9 bases lining up with TRBD1. The CDR3 is 13 residues long. The V gene's germline CDR1 is SQVTM and CDR2 ANQGSEA. J gave up 5 bases and V 1 base, and 3 bases lay outside the gene matches. The CDR3 sequence is CSVEGTGVNEQYF. In nucleotides, the CDR3 is TGCAGCGTTGAAGGGACAGGGGTCAACGAGCAGTACTTC.